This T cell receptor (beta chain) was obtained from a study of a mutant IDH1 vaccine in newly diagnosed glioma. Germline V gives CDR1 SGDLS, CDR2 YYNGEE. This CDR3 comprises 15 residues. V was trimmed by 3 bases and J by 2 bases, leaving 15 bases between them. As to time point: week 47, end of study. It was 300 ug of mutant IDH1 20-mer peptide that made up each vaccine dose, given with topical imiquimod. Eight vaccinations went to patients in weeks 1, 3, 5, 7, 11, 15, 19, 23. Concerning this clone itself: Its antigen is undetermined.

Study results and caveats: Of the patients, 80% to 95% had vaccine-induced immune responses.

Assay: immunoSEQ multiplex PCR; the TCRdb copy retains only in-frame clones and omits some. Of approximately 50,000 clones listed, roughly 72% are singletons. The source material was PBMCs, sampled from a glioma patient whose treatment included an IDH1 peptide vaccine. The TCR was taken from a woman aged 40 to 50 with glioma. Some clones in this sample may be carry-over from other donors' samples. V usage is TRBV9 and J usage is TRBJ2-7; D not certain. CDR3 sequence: CASSGVGSRTYEQYF. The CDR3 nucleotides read TGTGCCAGCAGCGGAGTAGGAAGCAGAACCTACGAGCAGTACTTC.